A single sample gave rise to the 27 T cell receptor beta chains below, sequenced in a study of T-cell memory formation after mild COVID-19. TCRdb reanalysed the 5' RACE reads using MiXCR and keeps one entry per CDR3 protein. The table shows more than 250,000 distinct CDR3 sequences, with over 15% occurring only once. Sequenced input: PBMCs or a T cell subset sorted from them (not recorded which). Receptors were obtained from a man younger than 30 who had mild COVID-19 (a few samples of this study predate the infection). Cell type and time point are not known.

In this sample, this clonotype turned up a few times. V is TRBV27 and J is TRBJ2-5, with D possibly TRBD2 on 7 matching bases. In germline, CDR1 is MNHEY, CDR2 SMNVEV (reference sequence). This CDR3 comprises 14 residues. V lost 6 bases to trimming and J lost 5 bases, with 16 bases between them. CDR3 protein: CASSQLGGRETQYF. The CDR3 nucleotides read TGTGCCAGCAGCCAACTCGGGGGGCGGGAGACCCAGTACTTC.

The chain couples TRBV12-5 to TRBJ1-2; no definite D call. The ends were cut back, 4 bases at V and 2 bases at J, with 8 bases in the middle. In germline, CDR1 is LGHNT, CDR2 FRNRAP. The CDR3 totals 13 residues. The CDR3: CASGSDENYGYTF. The DNA for the CDR3 is TGTGCTAGTGGTTCGGATGAGAACTATGGCTACACCTTC.

CDR3 nucleotide sequence: TGCGCCAGCAGCCAAGAGGAGGGGGCGGCCTACAATGAGCAGTTCTTC. This codes for CASSQEEGAAYNEQFF. This chain links TRBV4-3 with TRBJ2-1, with D maybe TRBD1 (7 bases). Trimming took 0 bases from V and 2 from J, leaving 11 bases between them. The CDR3 loop spans 16 amino acids. CDR1 is LGHNA, CDR2 YSLEER, per germline.

The chain joins TRBV7-9 to TRBJ1-1; D gene ambiguous. Per the germline V gene, CDR1 is SEHNR and CDR2 is FQNEAQ (reference sequence). The CDR3 sequence is 13 residues long. Trimming cost V 1 base and J 6 bases, with 9 bases left between them. The CDR3 loop is CASSLDWGPEAFF. CDR3 coding DNA: TGTGCCAGCAGCTTAGATTGGGGTCCTGAAGCTTTCTTT.

The chain couples TRBV4-3 to TRBJ2-5; possibly TRBD1 for D (5 bases). This CDR3 region has 14 residues. Germline CDR1 reads LGHNA; CDR2 reads YSLEER. The V end was cut by 2 bases, the J end by 5 bases, with 12 bases between. The CDR3, as DNA: TGCGCCAGCAGCCAACAGATTGGGGCTGAGACCCAGTACTTC. Its translation: CASSQQIGAETQYF.

This chain joins TRBV2 and TRBJ2-2, with a tentative D call TRBD2 (5 bases). Germline values: CDR1 SNHLY, CDR2 FYNNEI. This CDR3 region has 14 residues. V dropped 10 bases and J dropped 2 bases, with 14 bases sitting between them. The CDR3 DNA follows: TGTGCCACAGGCCGGGAACATAACACCGGGGAGCTGTTTTTT. It codes for CATGREHNTGELFF.

This clonotype was seen a few times. The rearrangement uses TRBV15 and TRBJ1-5; 8 positions agree with TRBD1. CDR3 length: 15 residues. V gave up 2 bases and J gave up 4 bases; unmatched junction bases: 4. CDR1 LNHNV and CDR2 YYDKDF come from the germline V gene (reference sequence). The CDR3 DNA follows: TGTGCCACCAGCAGATGGACAGGGATAAATCAGCCCCAGCATTTT. This sequence encodes CATSRWTGINQPQHF.

This clonotype was seen a handful of times. The chain carries TRBV3-1 and TRBJ2-7; D unresolved. Trimming pared 8 bases from V and 2 bases from J, leaving 7 bases between. The V gene's germline CDR1 is LGHDT and CDR2 YNNKEL (reference sequence). The CDR3 sequence is 11 residues long. The CDR3 region has the DNA TGTGCCAGCGCGGATCCCTACGAGCAGTACTTC. Translation: CASADPYEQYF.

A few counts support this clonotype. V and J are TRBV20-1 and TRBJ2-5, with 7 bases lining up with TRBD2. The CDR3 is 13 amino acids. With 0 bases clipped from V and 2 bases from J, the junction kept 0 bases outside the gene matches. Germline loops: CDR1 DFQATT, CDR2 SNEGSKA (reference sequence). The CDR3 is CSAREAGQETQYF. CDR3 DNA sequence: TGCAGTGCTAGAGAAGCGGGGCAAGAGACCCAGTACTTC.

The J gene is TRBJ2-6, the V gene TRBV20-1; D perhaps matches TRBD2 (6 bases). V shed 0 bases and J shed 4 bases, with 10 bases lying between them. The CDR3 is made up of 15 amino acids. The germline CDR1 and CDR2 sequences are DFQATT and SNEGSKA (reference sequence). The CDR3 is CSARERGGGANVLTF. Here the CDR3 DNA reads TGCAGTGCTAGAGAACGGGGAGGAGGGGCCAACGTCCTGACTTTC.

The J gene is TRBJ2-1, the V gene TRBV4-1; TRBD2 matches 10 bases. The CDR3 contains 16 residues. The germline CDR1 and CDR2 sequences are MGHRA and YSYEKL. V was pared by 6 bases and J by 5 bases, with 10 bases of the junction left unmatched. The CDR3 sequence is CASSPRWLAGDNEQFF. As DNA, the CDR3 is TGCGCCAGCAGTCCAAGATGGCTAGCGGGGGACAATGAGCAGTTCTTC.

The chain combines TRBV7-9 with TRBJ2-1, with D maybe TRBD1 (6 bases). Deletions cut 2 bases from V and 9 bases from J, with 11 bases between. The germline V gene has CDR1 SEHNR and CDR2 FQNEAQ (reference sequence). This CDR3 comprises 13 residues. CDR3 DNA: TGTGCCAGCAGCTTACAGGGGCTCCGTGAGCAGTTCTTC. Its translation is CASSLQGLREQFF. The full variable domain, completed using reference TRBV7-9 and TRBJ2-1, is DTGVSQNPRHKITKRGQNVTFRCDPISEHNRLYWYRQTLGQGPEFLTYFQNEAQLEKSRLLSDRFSAERPKGSFSTLEIQRTEQGDSAMYLCASSLQGLREQFFGPGTRLTVL.

The rearrangement joins TRBV6-2 or TRBV6-3 to TRBJ2-7; D gene ambiguous. The V gene lost 6 bases and the J gene lost 4 bases, with 13 bases spanning the gap. Germline CDR1 is MNHEY and CDR2 is SVGEGT. The CDR3 length is 13 residues. CDR3 sequence (DNA): TGTGCCAGCAGCAAAAACCGCGAATACGAGCAGTACTTC. It specifies CASSKNREYEQYF.

This clonotype appeared a few times. This chain connects TRBV4-2 to TRBJ1-2; D gene ambiguous. Germline lookup yields CDR1 LGHNA and CDR2 YNFKEQ. The length of the CDR3 is 16 residues. V was shortened by 0 bases and J by 4 bases, with 15 bases between the two germline ends. The CDR3 DNA sequence: TGTGCCAGCAGCCAAGATCAGGAGCGCACTTTCTATGGCTACACCTTC. Translating gives CASSQDQERTFYGYTF.

This chain uses TRBV11-2 with TRBJ2-7; either TRBD1 or TRBD2 may supply D (5 bases each). This CDR3 is built from 15 residues. V shed 5 bases and J shed 8 bases, with 22 bases lying between them. Germline V gene data show CDR1 as SGHAT and CDR2 as FQNNGV. CDR3 residues: CASSPGTAALEKQYF. The CDR3 DNA reads as TGTGCCAGCAGCCCAGGGACCGCCGCGCTGGAGAAGCAGTACTTC.

The chain combines TRBV5-6 with TRBJ1-5, with a tentative D call TRBD1 (6 bases). The germline V gene has CDR1 SGHDT and CDR2 YYEEEE. With 2 bases removed from V and 0 bases from J, the gap between germline ends came to 15 bases. The CDR3 has 17 residues. For the CDR3, the DNA is TGTGCCAGCAGCTTCAATGTCAGGGGCTATAGCAATCAGCCCCAGCATTTT. Translating it yields CASSFNVRGYSNQPQHF.

Only a few counts were recorded for this clonotype. The V call is TRBV29-1, the J call TRBJ1-1; D unclear. CDR3 length: 13 amino acids. V was trimmed by 4 bases and J by 4 bases, leaving 13 bases between them. Germline assignment: CDR1 SQVTM and CDR2 ANQGSEA. The CDR3 sequence: CSVVFTGSTEAFF. The CDR3 DNA reads as TGCAGCGTTGTTTTTACGGGGTCCACTGAAGCTTTCTTT.

In its sample, this clonotype was seen a few times. The chain carries TRBV3-1 and TRBJ1-2; a possible D gene is TRBD1 (5 bases). Germline V gene sequence: CDR1 LGHDT, CDR2 YNNKEL (reference sequence). V was cut by 0 bases and J by 8 bases, with 7 bases left in between. This CDR3 has 12 amino acids. The CDR3 sequence: CASSQEGLGYTF. CDR3 in DNA: TGTGCCAGCAGCCAAGAGGGGCTGGGCTACACCTTC.

The chain links TRBV4-1 to TRBJ1-1; D not certain. The CDR3 runs 14 residues. Trimming took off 0 bases at V and 0 bases at J, with 5 bases between the two ends. Germline V gene sequence: CDR1 MGHRA, CDR2 YSYEKL. CDR3 residues: CASSQDSVNTEAFF. The DNA of the CDR3 is TGCGCCAGCAGCCAAGATTCGGTGAACACTGAAGCTTTCTTT.

This chain connects TRBV7-2 to TRBJ1-6; no clear D gene. V dropped 4 bases and J dropped 13 bases, with 14 bases sitting between them. Germline assignment: CDR1 SGHTA and CDR2 FQGNSA. The length of the CDR3 is 13 residues. The CDR3 protein is CASSSDYTAPLHF. DNA of the CDR3: TGTGCCAGCAGCTCGGACTACACTGCGCCCCTCCACTTT. Combining the CDR3 with reference TRBV7-2 and TRBJ1-6 gives the whole variable domain GAGVSQSPSNKVTEKGKDVELRCDPISGHTALYWYRQSLGQGLEFLIYFQGNSAPDKSGLPSDRFSAERTGGSVSTLTIQRTQQEDSAVYLCASSSDYTAPLHFGNGTRLTVT.

This clonotype was observed a handful of times. The CDR3 sequence is CASSQDVAVKNGYTF. CDR3 DNA: TGCGCCAGCAGCCAAGATGTGGCAGTTAAGAATGGCTACACCTTC. The chain uses TRBV4-3 and TRBJ1-2; no reliable D call. V lost 0 bases and J 6 bases, leaving 14 bases between the germline ends. CDR1 and CDR2 (germline): LGHNA, YSLEER. The CDR3 is 15 amino acids.

This chain links TRBV7-8 with TRBJ1-1; tentatively, D is TRBD1 (6 bases). The CDR3 covers 14 residues. Germline V gene sequence: CDR1 SGHVS, CDR2 FQNEAQ. V was shortened by 3 bases and J by 1 base, with 9 bases between the two germline ends. CDR3 nucleotide sequence: TGTGCCAGCAGCTTTTTACAGGGGAACACTGAAGCTTTCTTT. Amino acid sequence: CASSFLQGNTEAFF.

The genes are TRBV12-3 or TRBV12-4 and TRBJ2-2, with TRBD1 matching over 10 bases. Unmatched junction bases numbered 1, after V lost 3 bases and J lost 3 bases. The CDR3 runs 15 residues. The chain's CDR3 is CASSFGTGDTGELFF. DNA of the CDR3: TGTGCCAGCAGTTTCGGGACAGGGGACACCGGGGAGCTGTTTTTT.

The chain employs TRBV12-3 or TRBV12-4 and TRBJ1-5, with a tentative D call TRBD1 (6 bases). The CDR3 extends over 14 amino acids. V was trimmed by 4 bases and J by 7 bases, leaving 14 bases between them. This CDR3 reads CASSSLDRHQPQHF. CDR3 nucleotides: TGTGCCAGCAGTTCTCTCGACAGGCACCAGCCCCAGCATTTT.

V usage is TRBV4-3 and J usage is TRBJ1-2, with 7 bases matching TRBD1. The CDR3 loop spans 15 amino acids. V lost 4 bases, J lost 4 bases, and 9 bases stayed unmatched. The germline V gene encodes CDR1 LGHNA and CDR2 YSLEER. The CDR3, as DNA: TGCGCCAGCAGCCGGGATACAGGGGCGGTCTATGGCTACACCTTC. Translation: CASSRDTGAVYGYTF.

Written as DNA, the CDR3 is TGTGCCAGCAGCTTCAGCAGCCAAGAGACCCAGTACTTC. Amino acid sequence: CASSFSSQETQYF. The chain recombines TRBV7-3 with TRBJ2-5; D is uncertain. Germline V gives CDR1 SGHTA, CDR2 FQGTGA. Trimming removed 3 bases at V and 1 base at J, with 6 bases between. The CDR3 extends over 13 amino acids. The entire variable domain, with the rest obtained from reference TRBV7-3 and TRBJ2-5, is as follows: GAGVSQTPSNKVTEKGKYVELRCDPISGHTALYWYRQSLGQGPEFLIYFQGTGAADDSGLPNDRFFAVRPEGSVSTLKIQRTERGDSAVYLCASSFSSQETQYFGPGTRLLVL.

The rearrangement links TRBV7-8 to TRBJ2-4, with 15 bases aligning to TRBD2. CDR1 is SGHVS, CDR2 FQNEAQ, per germline. The CDR3 length is 18 residues. V lost 2 bases, J lost 8 bases, and 10 bases stayed unmatched. The CDR3, as DNA: TGTGCCAGCAGCTTACGCGGGACTAGCGGGGGGAGCAGGGACATTCAGTACTTC. Translation: CASSLRGTSGGSRDIQYF.